Here is one T cell receptor (beta chain) with its context. Its cognate antigen is unknown. TCRdb's copy holds only in-frame clones and misses some; the assay was immunoSEQ multiplex PCR. The data show approximately 11,000 clones, 55% to 75% seen once. Germline loops: CDR1 SGHAT, CDR2 FQNNGV. V lost 2 bases and J 2 bases, leaving 13 bases between the germline ends. The CDR3 has 15 residues. These data come from a study of CD4+ T cells in melanoma. Points from the study as a whole: A reported correlation linked neoantigen-specific CD4+ T cells to CD8+, macrophage and B cell function. Diverse differentiation states were reported for melanoma neoantigen-specific CD4+ T cells.

Sequencing input: cells from a culture (not recorded whether cultured in vitro). J is TRBJ2-7 and V is TRBV11-2; D possibly uses TRBD1 or TRBD2 (6 bases each). This TCR came from a human donor with melanoma. The CDR3 loop is CASSLRPGAAYEQYF. The CDR3 nucleotides read TGTGCCAGCAGCTTACGTCCGGGGGCCGCCTACGAGCAGTACTTC. The whole variable domain, filled in from reference TRBV11-2 and TRBJ2-7, reads EAGVAQSPRYKIIEKRQSVAFWCNPISGHATLYWYQQILGQGPKLLIQFQNNGVVDDSQLPKDRFSAERLKGVDSTLKIQPAKLEDSAVYLCASSLRPGAAYEQYFGPGTRLTVT.